This is a list of T cell receptor beta chains from one sample in a study of blood T cell repertoires in COVID-19. Measured with immunoSEQ multiplex PCR; TCRdb has only the in-frame clones, and not every one. The sample gives 300,000 to 350,000 clones, 85% to 90% of which show up once; approximately 7.4% is in the top ten. Sequenced material: peripheral blood. The source of these receptors is a woman aged 70-85 years with COVID-19, enrolled during active disease. The CDR3 runs from the conserved cysteine through the conserved F or W. D genes are given only for firm matches. The listing skips clone size in some rows; elsewhere it reads once, few, many or a size class.

16	few	TRBD1	TRBJ1-2	TRBV7-8	CASSLVDREANYGYTF	TGTGCCAGCAGCTTAGTGGACAGGGAGGCTAACTATGGCTACACCTTC
16	-	TRBD1	TRBJ1-5	TRBV5-6	CASSFGQGVFNQPQHF	TGTGCCAGCAGCTTTGGACAGGGAGTTTTCAATCAGCCCCAGCATTTT
16	few	-	TRBJ1-2	TRBV11-2	CASSFTISGEGYGYTF	TGTGCCAGCAGCTTCACAATCTCCGGGGAGGGCTATGGCTACACCTTC
16	-	-	TRBJ1-5	TRBV3-1/TRBV3-2	CASSPPGGIGNQPQHF	TGTGCCAGCAGCCCGCCGGGGGGGATAGGAAATCAGCCCCAGCATTTT
15	-	TRBD1	TRBJ1-1	TRBV30	CACLIRGQKNTEAFF	TGTGCCTGCCTTATCCGGGGACAGAAGAACACTGAAGCTTTCTTT
14	-	TRBD1	TRBJ1-1	TRBV11-1	CASSPRDSYTEAFF	TGTGCCAGCAGCCCCAGGGACAGCTACACTGAAGCTTTCTTT
15	-	-	TRBJ2-5	TRBV5-1	CASSLADSTQETQYF	TGCGCCAGCAGCTTGGCCGACAGCACTCAAGAGACCCAGTACTTC
14	-	-	TRBJ1-4	TRBV19	CASSIGPTGGKLFF	TGTGCCAGTAGTATAGGGCCTACCGGGGGAAAACTGTTTTTT
15	-	-	TRBJ2-3	TRBV10-3	CAISELAGITDTQYF	TGTGCCATCAGTGAGTTGGCGGGGATCACAGATACGCAGTATTTT
15	few	TRBD2	TRBJ2-2	TRBV2	CASLKRGVNTGELFF	TGTGCCAGTTTAAAGCGGGGGGTGAACACCGGGGAGCTGTTTTTT
15	-	TRBD2	TRBJ2-1	TRBV9	CASSVSGDSYNEQFF	TGTGCCAGCAGCGTTAGCGGGGACTCCTACAATGAGCAGTTCTTC
16	-	TRBD1	TRBJ1-2	TRBV24-1	CATSDPGDRREDGYTF	TGTGCCACCAGTGATCCGGGGGACAGGCGAGAGGATGGCTACACCTTC
14	-	-	TRBJ1-2	TRBV18	CASSPSIQNYGYTF	TGTGCCAGCTCACCCTCTATTCAAAACTATGGCTACACCTTC
15	-	TRBD1	TRBJ2-6	TRBV24-1	CATEAGGFGANVLTF	TGTGCCACCGAGGCAGGGGGCTTTGGGGCCAACGTCCTGACTTTC
13	-	TRBD1	TRBJ1-1	TRBV18	CASSGQGDTEAFF	TGTGCCAGCTCAGGACAGGGTGACACTGAAGCTTTCTTT
18	-	TRBD1	TRBJ1-4	TRBV7-2	CASSSNNEDREINEKLFF	TGTGCCAGCAGCTCCAACAACGAGGACAGGGAAATTAATGAAAAACTGTTTTTT
14	-	-	TRBJ2-7	TRBV21-1	CASRQTPSSYEQYF	TGTGCCAGCAGACAAACACCTTCCTCCTACGAGCAGTACTTC
16	-	-	TRBJ1-1	TRBV7-8	CASIGRAGALNTEAFF	TGTGCCAGCATTGGTAGGGCAGGGGCGCTGAACACTGAAGCTTTCTTT
14	-	-	TRBJ1-1	TRBV27	CASSTPGGNTEAFF	TGTGCCAGCAGCACCCCCGGGGGGAACACTGAAGCTTTCTTT
13	-	-	TRBJ1-1	TRBV29-1	CSVEGREGTEAFF	TGCAGCGTTGAAGGGAGGGAGGGCACTGAAGCTTTCTTT
13	-	-	TRBJ2-1	TRBV6-5	CASSGTVYNEQFF	TGTGCCAGTTCCGGGACTGTCTACAATGAGCAGTTCTTC
14	few	-	TRBJ1-1	TRBV27	CASSLYWGDTEAFF	TGTGCCAGCAGTTTATATTGGGGGGACACTGAAGCTTTCTTT
16	-	TRBD2	TRBJ2-5	TRBV4-1	CASSRGLAGLGETQYF	TGCGCCAGCAGCCGAGGACTAGCGGGGTTAGGAGAGACCCAGTACTTC
15	-	-	TRBJ2-3	TRBV19	CASRPEGGGTDTQYF	TGTGCCAGTAGGCCTGAAGGGGGGGGGACAGATACGCAGTATTTT
12	-	TRBD1	TRBJ1-2	TRBV29-1	CSVPPGGEGYTF	TGCAGCGTCCCACCAGGGGGCGAGGGCTACACCTTC
18	once	TRBD2	TRBJ2-5	TRBV11-2	CASSLGAQPTGGGETQYF	TGTGCCAGCAGCTTAGGTGCCCAACCTACTGGGGGGGGAGAGACCCAGTACTTC
16	-	-	TRBJ1-5	TRBV19	CASSIRGADSNQPQHF	TGTGCCAGTAGTATTAGGGGTGCGGATAGCAATCAGCCCCAGCATTTT
15	-	-	TRBJ1-3	TRBV6-1	CASSEAAAGGNTIYF	TGTGCCAGCAGTGAGGCGGCCGCGGGTGGAAACACCATATATTTT
12	few	-	TRBJ1-2	TRBV12-1	CASSFVGGGYTF	TGTGCCAGCAGCTTTGTAGGGGGCGGCTACACCTTC
15	-	-	TRBJ2-3	TRBV7-2	CASSLVDYSTDTQYF	TGTGCCAGCAGCTTAGTGGACTACTCCACAGATACGCAGTATTTT
14	few	TRBD2	TRBJ2-3	TRBV2	CASLTSGLTDTQYF	TGTGCCAGCTTGACTAGCGGGCTCACAGATACGCAGTATTTT